The 23 T cell receptor beta chains below were found in one sample sequenced in a study of shared clonotypes between healthy human individuals (dated by TCRdb to about 2020). For the CD8 naive samples, CD45RO-negative cells were positively selected for CCR7, yielding a CD45RA+CCR7+ population from which TemRA cells were excluded. Library preparation was by the immunoSEQ multiplex PCR assay. This immuneACCESS table, as held by TCRdb, lists in-frame sequences with V and J called but not all clones. Of the missing ones, under half trace to an unresolved V gene in checked studies; the others have no known cause. This sample comprises 2 million to 2.5 million clones, about 92% of them detected only once. The top ten constitute more than 1.5% of the sample. The sequencing input was naive CD8+ T cells from PBMCs. In light of the paper, this sample's cell subset or site label describes: CD45RA+CCR7+. These receptors were obtained from a man between 18 and 35 years old in good health. Some clones in this sample may be carry-over from other donors' samples.

This rearrangement joins TRBV29-1 to TRBJ2-1; tentatively, D is TRBD2 (5 bases). The germline V gene has CDR1 SQVTM and CDR2 ANQGSEA. V lost 3 bases, J lost 9 bases, and 12 bases lay in between. This CDR3 is 12 amino acids long. This CDR3 reads CSVDDVGSEQFF. The CDR3 nucleotides are TGCAGCGTTGATGACGTAGGGAGTGAGCAGTTCTTC.

The rearrangement uses TRBV5-3 and TRBJ2-1; a possible D gene is TRBD2 (6 bases). TRBV5-3 carries the ORF label, with uncertain function. Trimming cost V 3 bases and J 6 bases, with 16 bases left between them. This CDR3 is 15 amino acids long. DNA for the CDR3: TGTGCCAGAAGCTCGGGGGAGGTGGTACCCAATGAGCAGTTCTTC. Residues: CARSSGEVVPNEQFF.

The chain employs TRBV7-9 and TRBJ2-7, with D perhaps TRBD2 (5 bases). Germline assignment: CDR1 SEHNR and CDR2 FQNEAQ (reference sequence). Trimming removed 5 bases from V and 6 bases from J, with 20 bases in between. The CDR3 has 15 residues. This chain's CDR3 is CASSREEAGGGEQYF. CDR3 sequence (DNA): TGTGCCAGCAGCCGCGAGGAGGCTGGAGGTGGCGAGCAGTACTTC.

This rearrangement joins TRBV30 to TRBJ1-5, with 9 bases identical to TRBD1. This CDR3 is built from 14 residues. Losses at the gene ends were 3 bases for V and 6 bases for J; bases not matched to a gene: 6. Germline CDR1 GTSNPN, CDR2 SVGIG (reference sequence). CDR3 bases: TGTGCCTGGAGCGAGGGACAGGGTGGTCAGCCCCAGCATTTT. Protein product: CAWSEGQGGQPQHF.

This chain uses TRBV29-1 with TRBJ2-1; 9 bases align to TRBD2. J was trimmed by 8 bases and V by 4 bases; bases with no gene match: 6. CDR1 SQVTM and CDR2 ANQGSEA come from the germline V gene. This CDR3 has 13 residues. Written as DNA, the CDR3 is TGCAGCGTTGGTATAGGCGGGAGGGATGAGCAGTTCTTC. The encoded protein is CSVGIGGRDEQFF.

This clone showed up just once. V is TRBV27 and J is TRBJ2-5; D ambiguous. Trimming removed 5 bases from V and 3 bases from J, with 13 bases in between. The CDR3 consists of 14 residues. Germline loops: CDR1 MNHEY, CDR2 SMNVEV (reference sequence). The DNA for the CDR3 is TGTGCCAGCAGTGGCTTCGGGCGGAAAGAGACCCAGTACTTC. Protein: CASSGFGRKETQYF.

The chain is built from TRBV6-1 and TRBJ1-2, with D maybe TRBD1 (5 bases). Germline V gene data show CDR1 as MNHNS and CDR2 as SASEGT. There are 15 residues in the CDR3. Trimming shortened V by 7 bases and J by 4 bases, and 19 bases separated the two germline ends. The CDR3 is CASKGLTVDSYGYTF. CDR3 coding DNA: TGTGCCAGCAAGGGCTTGACAGTTGACTCCTATGGCTACACCTTC.

The chain recombines TRBV9 with TRBJ2-3; TRBD1 is a possible D gene (6 bases). Germline V gene data show CDR1 as SGDLS and CDR2 as YYNGEE. CDR3 size: 17 residues. Trimming removed 0 bases at V and 4 bases at J, with 18 bases between. The CDR3 is CASSVDIQGGLADTQYF. The CDR3 nucleotides are TGTGCCAGCAGCGTAGATATCCAAGGGGGTCTCGCAGATACGCAGTATTTT.

To note about this clone: At the DNA level, this CDR3 is encoded by other sequences in the same sample as well. The chain joins TRBV9 to TRBJ2-7; TRBD2 matches at 7 bases. Germline CDR1 SGDLS, CDR2 YYNGEE. With V trimmed by 0 bases and J by 2 bases, 5 bases remained unmatched. The CDR3 runs to 15 residues. The CDR3 nucleotides are TGTGCCAGCAGCGTAGGGGGGAGGGGTCCCTACGAGCAGTACTTC. It is translated as CASSVGGRGPYEQYF. The whole variable domain, filled in from reference TRBV9 and TRBJ2-7, reads DSGVTQTPKHLITATGQRVTLRCSPRSGDLSVYWYQQSLDQGLQFLIQYYNGEERAKGNILERFSAQQFPDLHSELNLSSLELGDSALYFCASSVGGRGPYEQYFGPGTRLTVT.

The V and J genes are TRBV5-1 and TRBJ2-7, with a weak D call TRBD1 (5 bases). V shed 4 bases and J shed 2 bases, with 19 bases lying between them. Germline V gives CDR1 SGHRS, CDR2 YFSETQ. The CDR3 length is 16 residues. The DNA for the CDR3 is TGCGCCAGCAGCCAGAATGTGGGGCGTTGGGCCTACGAGCAGTACTTC. Translating it yields CASSQNVGRWAYEQYF.

This chain connects TRBV27 to TRBJ1-5; no clear D. V lost 8 bases to trimming and J lost 0 bases, with 14 bases between them. Germline-derived CDR1 and CDR2 are MNHEY and SMNVEV (reference sequence). The CDR3 contains 15 residues. The CDR3: CASEPRAYSNQPQHF. CDR3 coding DNA: TGTGCCAGCGAACCGCGAGCCTATAGCAATCAGCCCCAGCATTTT.

V and J are TRBV15 and TRBJ1-3, with D maybe TRBD1 (5 bases). V was clipped by 5 bases and J by 5 bases, with 19 bases between them. Germline V gene data show CDR1 as LNHNV and CDR2 as YYDKDF (reference sequence). This CDR3 spans 16 amino acids. The CDR3 nucleotides read TGTGCCACCAGCCCACCGGACATGGGGAGCAGAAACACCATATATTTT. Amino acid sequence: CATSPPDMGSRNTIYF.

This clone was counted a single time. The chain carries TRBV27 and TRBJ1-5; 7 nucleotides agree with TRBD1. Trimming cost V 5 bases and J 3 bases; bases outside gene matches: 7. The CDR3 has 15 residues. In germline, CDR1 is MNHEY, CDR2 SMNVEV (reference sequence). The CDR3 DNA is TGTGCCAGCAGTCCACGACAGGGTCACAATCAGCCCCAGCATTTT. Protein sequence: CASSPRQGHNQPQHF.

J is TRBJ2-7 and V is TRBV4-2, with D perhaps matching TRBD2 (5 bases). The length of the CDR3 is 13 residues. CDR1 is LGHNA, CDR2 YNFKEQ, per germline. V was pared by 0 bases and J by 7 bases, with 10 bases between. CDR3 coding DNA: TGTGCCAGCAGCCAAGATAGGCCGGGGGAGCAGTACTTC. It codes for CASSQDRPGEQYF.

The chain carries TRBV4-1 and TRBJ2-5; D uncertain. Germline V gives CDR1 MGHRA, CDR2 YSYEKL. The CDR3 runs 16 residues. The V end lost 6 bases, the J end lost 5 bases, and 22 bases lay between the germline ends. This chain's CDR3 is CASRLTIGLLSETQYF. CDR3 coding DNA: TGCGCCAGCAGATTAACCATAGGGCTGCTCTCGGAGACCCAGTACTTC.

There are a few counts of this clone. The chain couples TRBV27 to TRBJ1-1; D is unresolved. Trimming removed 3 bases from V and 5 bases from J, with 7 bases in between. Germline V CDR1 and CDR2: MNHEY, SMNVEV (reference sequence). The CDR3 has 12 amino acids. The CDR3, as DNA: TGTGCCAGCAGTTTTCATGGAACTGAAGCTTTCTTT. Residues: CASSFHGTEAFF.

The chain couples TRBV7-9 to TRBJ2-7, with D possibly being TRBD1 or TRBD2 (5 bases each). Germline CDR1 SEHNR, CDR2 FQNEAQ (reference sequence). The CDR3 is 14 amino acids. With 5 bases removed from V and 2 bases from J, the gap between germline ends came to 13 bases. Here the CDR3 DNA reads TGTGCCAGCAGCCTCCCCCAGGGACCCTACGAGCAGTACTTC. It encodes CASSLPQGPYEQYF.

The CDR3 DNA sequence: TGTGCCAGCAGCCAACGGACTAGCGGGAGGGCCCTGGAGCAGTTCTTC. This gives the protein CASSQRTSGRALEQFF. The genes are TRBV9 and TRBJ2-1; 15 positions agree with TRBD2. The CDR3 contains 16 residues. With 4 bases clipped from V and 10 bases from J, the junction kept 9 bases outside the gene matches. CDR1 SGDLS and CDR2 YYNGEE come from the germline V gene.

The rearrangement links TRBV27 to TRBJ2-7, with 9 bases aligning to TRBD1. The length of the CDR3 is 15 residues. Germline assignment: CDR1 MNHEY and CDR2 SMNVEV (reference sequence). V was clipped by 4 bases and J by 5 bases; unmatched bases: 9. The DNA for the CDR3 is TGTGCCAGCAGTTCCGTTGGGACAGGGCTCCACGAGCAGTACTTC. It encodes CASSSVGTGLHEQYF.

The chain couples TRBV11-2 to TRBJ2-1; no clear D. Germline CDR1 reads SGHAT; CDR2 reads FQNNGV. V gave up 3 bases and J gave up 0 bases, with 9 bases separating them. This CDR3 has 15 amino acids. As DNA, the CDR3 is TGTGCCAGCAGCTTGGCATATAGCTCCTACAATGAGCAGTTCTTC. The encoded protein is CASSLAYSSYNEQFF.

J is TRBJ2-1 and V is TRBV5-1, with D unclear. V was pared by 0 bases and J by 6 bases, with 7 bases between. The CDR3 consists of 13 residues. CDR1 and CDR2 (germline): SGHRS, YFSETQ. The chain's CDR3 is CASSLAWGNEQFF. The CDR3 region has the DNA TGCGCCAGCAGCTTGGCTTGGGGCAATGAGCAGTTCTTC.

V usage is TRBV6-5 and J usage is TRBJ1-2; D remains ambiguous. V was cut by 5 bases and J by 2 bases, with 15 bases left in between. This CDR3 has 15 residues. Germline V lookup: CDR1 MNHEY, CDR2 SVGAGI. The CDR3 region has the DNA TGTGCCAGCAGTCGCCTGAGTAGCAGCAACTATGGCTACACCTTC. Translated, it gives CASSRLSSSNYGYTF.

The chain carries TRBV15 and TRBJ2-3, with 7 bases that match TRBD2. Germline CDR1 and CDR2: LNHNV and YYDKDF (reference sequence). J lost 5 bases, V lost 4 bases, and 12 bases had no gene match. The CDR3 sequence is 16 residues long. The CDR3 nucleotides read TGTGCCACCAGCAACTTTAGCGGGTGGGGAAAAGATACGCAGTATTTT. Translated: CATSNFSGWGKDTQYF.